One sample yielded the 30 T cell receptor beta chains listed below, sequenced in a study of blood T cell repertoires in COVID-19. Profiled with immunoSEQ multiplex PCR; TCRdb holds only in-frame clones, not every one. Of 390,000 or so clones listed, 75% to 90% are singletons. The material sequenced was peripheral blood. The source of these receptors is a young woman with active or convalescent COVID-19.

This chain connects TRBV4-1 to TRBJ1-4; D call uncertain. The CDR3 spans 16 residues. V dropped 4 bases and J dropped 0 bases, with 12 bases sitting between them. Germline V lookup: CDR1 MGHRA, CDR2 YSYEKL. CDR3: CASSRVTVATNEKLFF. DNA for the CDR3: TGCGCCAGCAGCCGTGTCACGGTTGCAACTAATGAAAAACTGTTTTTT.

This chain connects TRBV5-4 to TRBJ2-5; the match to TRBD1 covers 10 bases. J lost 4 bases, V lost 7 bases, and 7 bases had no gene match. Per germline, CDR1 SGHNT and CDR2 YYREEE (reference sequence). The CDR3 extends over 14 amino acids. CDR3 sequence (DNA): TGTGCCAGCTCCGGGACAGGGGTAGTAGAGACCCAGTACTTC. This encodes CASSGTGVVETQYF.

This chain links TRBV27 with TRBJ1-1; unclear D gene. The length of the CDR3 is 13 residues. Germline-derived CDR1 and CDR2 are MNHEY and SMNVEV (reference sequence). Trimming cost V 5 bases and J 10 bases, with 17 bases left between them. Here the CDR3 DNA reads TGTGCCAGCAGTCCCCGGCAGGCCCTTCGAGCTTTCTTT. It codes for CASSPRQALRAFF.

The chain recombines TRBV6-5 with TRBJ1-2; a weak D match, TRBD1 (6 bases). Trimming pared 0 bases from V and 5 bases from J, leaving 13 bases between. Germline V gene sequence: CDR1 MNHEY, CDR2 SVGAGI. The CDR3 is 15 amino acids. The CDR3 region is CASSYSTRTVYGYTF. CDR3 nucleotide sequence: TGTGCCAGCAGTTACTCGACCAGGACAGTTTATGGCTACACCTTC.

The V gene is TRBV25-1, the J gene TRBJ2-7; TRBD1 matches 8 bases. V was clipped by 3 bases and J by 4 bases; unmatched bases: 5. Per the germline V gene, CDR1 is MGHDK and CDR2 is SYGVNS. There are 14 residues in the CDR3. The CDR3 DNA follows: TGTGCCAGCAGTGATACGACAGGGGTATACGAGCAGTACTTC. Protein: CASSDTTGVYEQYF.

This clone was observed once. The chain carries TRBV6-5 and TRBJ2-7, with 8 bases lining up with TRBD2. Germline trimming cut 0 bases from V and 3 bases from J; bases unmatched to any gene: 4. The CDR3 covers 15 residues. The germline CDR1 and CDR2 sequences are MNHEY and SVGAGI. The DNA of the CDR3 is TGTGCCAGCAGTTACTCAAGCGGGGGAGACTACGAGCAGTACTTC. Residues: CASSYSSGGDYEQYF.

The chain combines TRBV28 with TRBJ2-4; 7 bases are a match to TRBD2. Germline V lookup: CDR1 MDHEN, CDR2 SYDVKM. The CDR3 length is 17 residues. Unmatched junction bases numbered 11, after V lost 6 bases and J lost 0 bases. This chain's CDR3 is CASSPLGIAGAKNIQYF. DNA of the CDR3: TGTGCCAGCAGCCCTTTGGGGATAGCGGGAGCCAAAAACATTCAGTACTTC.

This sequence joins TRBV6-5 and TRBJ2-7, with TRBD2 matching over 7 bases. The CDR3 loop spans 15 amino acids. Germline V CDR1 and CDR2: MNHEY, SVGAGI. V gave up 9 bases and J gave up 12 bases; unmatched junction bases: 23. CDR3 DNA sequence: TGTGCCAGGATTTGGGGGGGGTTAGGCTCCATTAAACCGTACTTC. This translates into CARIWGGLGSIKPYF.

The CDR3, as DNA: TGCAGCGCAGCTCCAAGACTAGTAATAGAGACCCAGTACTTC. It codes for CSAAPRLVIETQYF. The J gene is TRBJ2-5, the V gene TRBV29-1; D might be TRBD2 (6 bases). Per the germline V gene, CDR1 is SQVTM and CDR2 is ANQGSEA. The V and J ends lost 7 bases and 4 bases respectively, with 19 bases between them. The CDR3 contains 14 residues.

The chain is built from TRBV7-9 and TRBJ2-1; 9 bases are shared with TRBD2. This CDR3 is built from 16 residues. Trimming took 6 bases from V and 0 from J; bases not matched to a gene: 6. Germline CDR1 and CDR2: SEHNR and FQNEAQ (reference sequence). The CDR3 DNA reads as TGTGCCAGCAGTCGCAGGCGGGAGGGCTCCTACAATGAGCAGTTCTTC. Translated, it gives CASSRRREGSYNEQFF.

This chain connects TRBV28 to TRBJ1-5; 7 nucleotides line up with TRBD1. The CDR3 runs to 18 residues. V lost 6 bases, J lost 5 bases, and 19 bases stayed unmatched. Germline loops: CDR1 MDHEN, CDR2 SYDVKM. The CDR3 protein is CASSRRGSTQGTDQPQHF. The CDR3 DNA follows: TGTGCCAGCAGCCGCAGGGGATCCACACAGGGGACCGATCAGCCCCAGCATTTT. Together with reference TRBV28 and TRBJ1-5, the CDR3 gives the full variable domain: DVKVTQSSRYLVKRTGEKVFLECVQDMDHENMFWYRQDPGLGLRLIYFSYDVKMKEKGDIPEGYSVSREKKERFSLILESASTNQTSMYLCASSRRGSTQGTDQPQHFGDGTRLSIL.

The genes are TRBV14 and TRBJ2-7; 7 positions match TRBD2. Trimming took 11 bases from V and 4 from J; bases not matched to a gene: 5. This CDR3 contains 11 residues. Germline CDR1 is SGHDN and CDR2 is FVKESK. The CDR3 region is CAYGGRYEQYF. For the CDR3, the DNA is TGTGCCTACGGGGGGAGATACGAGCAGTACTTC.

The J gene is TRBJ1-1, the V gene TRBV10-3; D might be TRBD1 (6 bases). CDR1 and CDR2 (germline): ENHRY, SYGVKD. The V and J ends lost 10 bases and 1 base respectively, with 13 bases between them. The CDR3 totals 13 residues. CDR3 in amino acids: CATRTAANTEAFF. The CDR3 DNA reads TGTGCCACCCGGACAGCCGCGAACACTGAAGCTTTCTTT.

The chain employs TRBV13 and TRBJ2-1; D unresolved. V lost 5 bases to trimming and J lost 7 bases, with 9 bases between them. Germline V lookup: CDR1 PRHDT, CDR2 FYEKMQ (reference sequence). The CDR3 spans 12 residues. The CDR3 reads CASSKTANEQFF. The CDR3 bases are TGTGCCAGCAGCAAGACTGCAAATGAGCAGTTCTTC.

This clone has more than one count but fewer than ten. The chain combines TRBV13 with TRBJ1-6; 7 bases fit TRBD1. This CDR3 comprises 16 residues. Per the germline V gene, CDR1 is PRHDT and CDR2 is FYEKMQ (reference sequence). After removal of 5 bases from V and 9 bases from J, the junction contained 13 bases not matched to a gene. CDR3 sequence reads: CASSPSGTARRSPLHF. The CDR3 DNA sequence: TGTGCCAGCAGCCCCTCCGGGACAGCAAGACGTTCACCCCTCCACTTT.

The CDR3 is CASSQERRGPTDTQYF. In DNA form, the CDR3 reads TGTGCCAGCAGCCAAGAACGGCGGGGCCCCACAGATACGCAGTATTTT. This chain uses TRBV4-2 with TRBJ2-3; D may be TRBD2 (6 bases). The V gene lost 0 bases and the J gene lost 2 bases, with 12 bases spanning the gap. Germline V gives CDR1 LGHNA, CDR2 YNFKEQ. The CDR3 has 16 residues.

The chain uses TRBV10-3 and TRBJ1-1; D is perhaps TRBD1 (5 bases). This CDR3 is built from 14 residues. Trimming removed 6 bases at V and 1 base at J, with 12 bases between. Germline lookup yields CDR1 ENHRY and CDR2 SYGVKD. CDR3 in DNA: TGTGCCATCAGGGACAATGAACGGAACACTGAAGCTTTCTTT. Translation: CAIRDNERNTEAFF.

The V and J genes are TRBV5-6 and TRBJ2-3; unclear D gene. Trimming took off 4 bases at V and 3 bases at J, with 6 bases between the two ends. The germline V gene has CDR1 SGHDT and CDR2 YYEEEE. This CDR3 has 12 amino acids. The CDR3 sequence: CASSLTTDTQYF. In DNA form, the CDR3 reads TGTGCCAGCAGCCTGACAACAGATACGCAGTATTTT. The variable domain in full, with the rest retrieved from reference TRBV5-6 and TRBJ2-3, is DAGVTQSPTHLIKTRGQQVTLRCSPKSGHDTVSWYQQALGQGPQFIFQYYEEEERQRGNFPDRFSGHQFPNYSSELNVNALLLGDSALYLCASSLTTDTQYFGPGTRLTVL.

The rearrangement uses TRBV5-1 and TRBJ2-7; the D gene is possibly TRBD2 (5 bases). V was shortened by 0 bases and J by 0 bases, with 10 bases between the two germline ends. The length of the CDR3 is 15 residues. CDR1 is SGHRS, CDR2 YFSETQ, per germline. CDR3 DNA: TGCGCCAGCAGCTTGGAAGGTAGCGCCTCCTACGAGCAGTACTTC. Protein sequence: CASSLEGSASYEQYF.

About this clone itself: The identical CDR3 is also encoded by other nucleotide sequences in the sample. This chain links TRBV11-2 with TRBJ1-4; 9 positions match TRBD1. Germline V gives CDR1 SGHAT, CDR2 FQNNGV. J gave up 8 bases and V 2 bases, and 6 bases lay outside the gene matches. The CDR3 contains 15 residues. CDR3 sequence (DNA): TGTGCCAGCAGCTTACCCGGGACAGGGAGGGAAAAACTGTTTTTT. This codes for CASSLPGTGREKLFF.

This sequence joins TRBV19 and TRBJ1-5; 8 bases map to TRBD1. This CDR3 region has 16 residues. Germline trimming cut 7 bases from V and 1 base from J; bases unmatched to any gene: 9. CDR1 is LNHDA and CDR2 is SQIVND in the germline V gene (reference sequence). CDR3 protein: CASTHMGQASNQPQHF. CDR3 DNA: TGTGCCAGTACCCATATGGGACAGGCGAGCAATCAGCCCCAGCATTTT.

The CDR3 bases are TGTGCCAGCAGCCAAGGTAGTGTTTCCGAAAAACTGTTTTTT. It yields the protein CASSQGSVSEKLFF. This chain uses TRBV4-2 with TRBJ1-4; no firm D call. Germline-derived CDR1 and CDR2 are LGHNA and YNFKEQ. The CDR3 extends over 14 amino acids. V lost 1 base and J lost 8, with 11 bases in between.

This sequence joins TRBV25-1 and TRBJ1-2, with 10 bases that match TRBD1. The CDR3 runs to 16 residues. Germline values: CDR1 MGHDK, CDR2 SYGVNS. V shed 2 bases, J shed 4 bases, and the junction held 7 bases outside the gene matches. CDR3 coding DNA: TGTGCCAGCAGTGAACAACCGGGACAGGGGTTCTATGGCTACACCTTC. Its translation is CASSEQPGQGFYGYTF.

The chain is built from TRBV2 and TRBJ1-5; tentative D call: TRBD1 (5 bases). Per germline, CDR1 SNHLY and CDR2 FYNNEI. Trimming took off 7 bases at V and 2 bases at J, with 12 bases between the two ends. The length of the CDR3 is 14 residues. CDR3 DNA sequence: TGTGCCAGCATGCGGGGCCGGGGCAATCAGCCCCAGCATTTT. Translation: CASMRGRGNQPQHF.

V gene TRBV18 combines with J gene TRBJ2-5; 9 bases map to TRBD2. CDR3 length: 17 residues. CDR1 and CDR2 (germline): KGHSH, LQKENI. J lost 7 bases, V lost 3 bases, and 15 bases had no gene match. CDR3 loop: CASSPLTSGVLAGTQYF. DNA of the CDR3: TGTGCCAGCTCACCTCTGACTAGCGGAGTGCTGGCTGGGACCCAGTACTTC.

The rearrangement uses TRBV10-2 and TRBJ1-3; no firm D call. Trimming pared 6 bases from V and 0 bases from J, leaving 6 bases between. CDR1 and CDR2 (germline): WSHSY, SAAADI. There are 13 residues in the CDR3. The DNA for the CDR3 is TGCGCCAGCAGGCATAGCTCTGGAAACACCATATATTTT. It codes for CASRHSSGNTIYF.

The CDR3: CASSTGVAEAFF. CDR3 sequence (DNA): TGTGCCAGCAGTACGGGAGTGGCTGAAGCTTTCTTT. J is TRBJ1-1 and V is TRBV12-3 or TRBV12-4; D unclear. This CDR3 region has 12 residues. Trimming took 5 bases from V and 6 from J, leaving 10 bases between them.

The genes are TRBV6-5 and TRBJ1-2, with 10 bases identical to TRBD1. With 8 bases clipped from V and 3 bases from J, the junction kept 3 bases outside the gene matches. The CDR3 contains 13 residues. CDR1 and CDR2 (germline): MNHEY, SVGAGI. CDR3 residues: CASVGTGDYGYTF. CDR3 coding DNA: TGTGCCAGCGTCGGGACAGGGGACTATGGCTACACCTTC.

The rearrangement links TRBV11-2 to TRBJ2-5; 15 nucleotides line up with TRBD2. This CDR3 has 17 residues. Germline V gene data show CDR1 as SGHAT and CDR2 as FQNNGV. The ends lost 4 bases at V and 5 bases at J; junction bases unmatched: 8. The CDR3 is CASSSLGLAGGGETQYF. Here the CDR3 DNA reads TGTGCCAGCAGCTCACTGGGACTAGCGGGGGGCGGGGAGACCCAGTACTTC.

The chain has TRBV5-6 and TRBJ2-1; TRBD2 might be the D (5 bases). In germline, CDR1 is SGHDT, CDR2 YYEEEE. There are 14 residues in the CDR3. The V gene lost 3 bases and the J gene lost 8 bases, with 15 bases spanning the gap. CDR3 sequence reads: CASSSFGILDEQFF. In DNA, the CDR3 is TGTGCCAGCAGCTCTTTCGGGATCCTCGATGAGCAGTTCTTC.